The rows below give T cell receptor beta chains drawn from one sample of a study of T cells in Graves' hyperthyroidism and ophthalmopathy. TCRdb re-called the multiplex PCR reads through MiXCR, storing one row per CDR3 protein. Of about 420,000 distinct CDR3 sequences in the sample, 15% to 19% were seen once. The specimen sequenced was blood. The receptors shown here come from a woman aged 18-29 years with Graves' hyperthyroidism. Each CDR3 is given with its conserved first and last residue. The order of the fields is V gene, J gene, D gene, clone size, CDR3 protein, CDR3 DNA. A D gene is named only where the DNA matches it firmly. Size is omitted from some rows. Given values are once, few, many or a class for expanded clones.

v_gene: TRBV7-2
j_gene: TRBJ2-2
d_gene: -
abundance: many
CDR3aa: CASSLTWASDTGELFF
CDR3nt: TGTGCCAGCAGCCTCACCTGGGCTAGCGACACCGGGGAGCTGTTTTTT

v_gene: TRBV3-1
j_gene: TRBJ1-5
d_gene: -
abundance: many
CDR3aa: CASSRDHSNQPQHF
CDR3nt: TGTGCCAGCAGTCGAGACCATAGCAATCAGCCCCAGCATTTT

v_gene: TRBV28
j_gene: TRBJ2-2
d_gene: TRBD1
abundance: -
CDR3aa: CASSGQDATNTGELFF
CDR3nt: TGTGCCAGCAGTGGACAGGACGCAACGAACACCGGGGAGCTGTTTTTT

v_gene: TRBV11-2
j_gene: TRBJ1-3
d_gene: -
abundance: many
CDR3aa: CASSLIAGRFSGNTIYF
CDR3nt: TGTGCCAGCAGCCTGATAGCTGGGCGGTTCTCTGGAAACACCATATATTTT

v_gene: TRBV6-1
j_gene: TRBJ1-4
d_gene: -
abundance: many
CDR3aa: CASSLDTSTNEKLFF
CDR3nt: TGTGCCAGCAGCCTTGACACCTCAACTAATGAAAAACTGTTTTTT

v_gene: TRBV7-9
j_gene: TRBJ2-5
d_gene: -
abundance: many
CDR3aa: CASSSPRLPQETQYF
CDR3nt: TGTGCCAGCAGCTCCCCCCGACTCCCCCAAGAGACCCAGTACTTC

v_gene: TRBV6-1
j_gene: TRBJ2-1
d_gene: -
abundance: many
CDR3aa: CASTLTSDEQFF
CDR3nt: TGTGCCAGCACTCTCACTTCGGATGAGCAGTTCTTC

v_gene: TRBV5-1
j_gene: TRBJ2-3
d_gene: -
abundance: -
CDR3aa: CASSPGTFTDTQYF
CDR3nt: TGCGCCAGCAGCCCAGGGACTTTCACAGATACGCAGTATTTT

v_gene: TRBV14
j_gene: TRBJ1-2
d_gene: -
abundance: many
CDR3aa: CASSQGGAQGYGYTF
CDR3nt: TGTGCCAGCAGCCAAGGTGGCGCCCAGGGATATGGCTACACCTTC

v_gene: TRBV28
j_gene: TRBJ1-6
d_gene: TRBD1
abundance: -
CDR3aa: CASRDSGTGDIGNSPLHF
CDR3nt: TGTGCCAGCAGGGATTCCGGGACAGGGGATATTGGTAATTCACCCCTCCACTTT

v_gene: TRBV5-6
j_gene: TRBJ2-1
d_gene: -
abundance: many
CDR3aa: CASSRFDNEQFF
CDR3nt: TGTGCCAGCAGCCGGTTTGACAATGAGCAGTTCTTC

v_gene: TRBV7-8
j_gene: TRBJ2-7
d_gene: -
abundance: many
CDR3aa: CASSLVGRGDEQYF
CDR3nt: TGTGCCAGCAGCTTAGTTGGTAGGGGCGACGAGCAGTACTTC

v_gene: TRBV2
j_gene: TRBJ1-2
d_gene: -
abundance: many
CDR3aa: CASSANRANYGYTF
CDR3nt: TGTGCCAGCAGCGCCAACAGAGCTAACTATGGCTACACCTTC

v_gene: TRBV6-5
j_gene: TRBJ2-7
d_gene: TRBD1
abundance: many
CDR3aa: CASSYDRDRGHEQYF
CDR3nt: TGTGCCAGCAGTTACGATCGAGACAGGGGCCACGAGCAGTACTTC

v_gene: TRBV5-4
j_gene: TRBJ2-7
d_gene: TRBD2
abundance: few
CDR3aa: CASSKGTSGNYEQYF
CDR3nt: TGTGCCAGCAGCAAAGGGACTAGCGGAAACTACGAGCAGTACTTC

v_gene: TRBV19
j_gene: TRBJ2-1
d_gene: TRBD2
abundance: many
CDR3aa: CASSGWTSGFNNEQFF
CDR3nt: TGTGCCAGTAGTGGATGGACTAGCGGGTTCAACAATGAGCAGTTCTTC

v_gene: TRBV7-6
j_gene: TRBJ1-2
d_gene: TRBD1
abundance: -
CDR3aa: CASSSRTGSDNYGYTF
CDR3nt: TGTGCCAGCAGCTCCCGGACAGGGAGTGATAACTATGGCTACACCTTC

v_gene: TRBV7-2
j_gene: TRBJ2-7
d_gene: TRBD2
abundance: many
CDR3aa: CASSPTSGVYEQYF
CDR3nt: TGTGCCAGCAGCCCAACTAGCGGGGTCTACGAGCAGTACTTC

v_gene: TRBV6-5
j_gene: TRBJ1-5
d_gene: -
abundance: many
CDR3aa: CASSYSIGWANQPQHF
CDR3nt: TGTGCCAGCAGTTACTCGATAGGGTGGGCAAATCAGCCCCAGCATTTT

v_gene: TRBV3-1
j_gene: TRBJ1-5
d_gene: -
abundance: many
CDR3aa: CASSQGLGRNQPQHF
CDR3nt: TGTGCCAGCAGCCAAGGGTTAGGCCGCAATCAGCCCCAGCATTTT

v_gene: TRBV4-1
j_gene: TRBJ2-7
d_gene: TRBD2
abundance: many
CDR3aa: CASSYTSGAYEQYF
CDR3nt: TGCGCCAGCAGCTATACTAGCGGGGCCTACGAGCAGTACTTC